This T cell receptor (beta chain) was captured in a study of shared clonotypes between healthy human individuals. Overall study findings and caveats: A reduction in generation probabilities was seen for non-shared clonotypes relative to those shared by all four donors.

In the case of this clone: What it recognizes is unknown.

Clones were sequenced by immunoSEQ multiplex PCR, and TCRdb holds only the in-frame ones, with some missing. In the table there are about 1.5 million clones, 95% to 99% of which are singletons. Trimming cost V 3 bases and J 3 bases, with 7 bases left between them. This CDR3 is 13 amino acids long. In germline, CDR1 is SGDLS, CDR2 YYNGEE. Study donors comprised healthy, HIV-negative adults devoid of recent acute infection or vaccination. The investigators split CD4+ cells into a CD45RA+ naive subset and a CD45RA-negative memory subset. This clonotype was obtained from a man between 25 and 39 years old in good health. The chain combines TRBV9 with TRBJ1-5, with unresolved D. Sample: naive CD4+ T cells sorted from blood. Regarding subset: CD45RA+ positively selected. The CDR3: CASSGTVNQPQHF. The CDR3 DNA reads as TGTGCCAGCAGCGGGACGGTCAATCAGCCCCAGCATTTT.